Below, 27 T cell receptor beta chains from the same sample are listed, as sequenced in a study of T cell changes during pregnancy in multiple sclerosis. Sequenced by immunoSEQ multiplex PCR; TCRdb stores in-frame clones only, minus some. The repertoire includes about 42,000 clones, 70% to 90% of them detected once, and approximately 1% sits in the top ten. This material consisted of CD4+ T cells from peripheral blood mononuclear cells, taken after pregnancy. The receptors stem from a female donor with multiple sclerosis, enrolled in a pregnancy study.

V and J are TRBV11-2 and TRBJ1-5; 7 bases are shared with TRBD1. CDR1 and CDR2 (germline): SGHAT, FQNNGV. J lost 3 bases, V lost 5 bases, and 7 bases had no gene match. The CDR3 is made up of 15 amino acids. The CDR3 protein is CASSKQGKDNQPQHF. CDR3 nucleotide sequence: TGTGCCAGCAGCAAACAGGGGAAGGACAATCAGCCCCAGCATTTT.

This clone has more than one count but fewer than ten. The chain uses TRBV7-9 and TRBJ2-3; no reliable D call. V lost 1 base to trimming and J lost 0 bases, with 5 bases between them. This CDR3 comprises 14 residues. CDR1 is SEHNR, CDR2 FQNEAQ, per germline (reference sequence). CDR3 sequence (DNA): TGTGCCAGCAGCTTAGGGCGGAGCACAGATACGCAGTATTTT. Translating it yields CASSLGRSTDTQYF.

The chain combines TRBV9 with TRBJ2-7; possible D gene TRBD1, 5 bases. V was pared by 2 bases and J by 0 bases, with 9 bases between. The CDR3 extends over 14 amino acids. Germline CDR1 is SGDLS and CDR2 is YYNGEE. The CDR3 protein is CASSVGPGSYEQYF. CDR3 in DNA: TGTGCCAGCAGCGTGGGGCCGGGCTCCTACGAGCAGTACTTC.

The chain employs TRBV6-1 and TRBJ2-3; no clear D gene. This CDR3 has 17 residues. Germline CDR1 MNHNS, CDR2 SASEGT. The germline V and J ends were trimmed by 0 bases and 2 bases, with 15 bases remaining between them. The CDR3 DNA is TGTGCCAGCAGTGAAGCGCTATTGTGGCAGGACACAGATACGCAGTATTTT. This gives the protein CASSEALLWQDTDTQYF.

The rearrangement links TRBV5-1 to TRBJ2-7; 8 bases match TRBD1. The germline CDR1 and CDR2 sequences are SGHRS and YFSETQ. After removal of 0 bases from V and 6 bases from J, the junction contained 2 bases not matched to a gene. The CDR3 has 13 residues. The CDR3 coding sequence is TGCGCCAGCAGCTTGGCTGACAGGGGCGAGCAGTACTTC. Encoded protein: CASSLADRGEQYF.

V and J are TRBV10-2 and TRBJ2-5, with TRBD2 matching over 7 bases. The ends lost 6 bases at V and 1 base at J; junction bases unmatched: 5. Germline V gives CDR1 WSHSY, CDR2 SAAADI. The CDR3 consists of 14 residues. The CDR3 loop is CASRGAGVQETQYF. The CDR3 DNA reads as TGCGCCAGCAGGGGTGCGGGGGTCCAAGAGACCCAGTACTTC.

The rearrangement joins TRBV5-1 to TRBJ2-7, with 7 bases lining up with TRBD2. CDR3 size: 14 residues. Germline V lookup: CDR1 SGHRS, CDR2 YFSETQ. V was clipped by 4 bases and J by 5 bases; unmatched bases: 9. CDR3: CASSLGGVGDEQYF. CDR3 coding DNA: TGCGCCAGCAGCCTGGGGGGGGTTGGTGACGAGCAGTACTTC.

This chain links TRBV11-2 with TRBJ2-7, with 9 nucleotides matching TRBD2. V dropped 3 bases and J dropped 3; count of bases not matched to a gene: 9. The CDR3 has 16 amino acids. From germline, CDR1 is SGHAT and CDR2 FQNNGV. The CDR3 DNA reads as TGTGCCAGCAGCTTCCCTGGGGTAGCGGGGGTCTACGAGCAGTACTTC. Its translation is CASSFPGVAGVYEQYF.

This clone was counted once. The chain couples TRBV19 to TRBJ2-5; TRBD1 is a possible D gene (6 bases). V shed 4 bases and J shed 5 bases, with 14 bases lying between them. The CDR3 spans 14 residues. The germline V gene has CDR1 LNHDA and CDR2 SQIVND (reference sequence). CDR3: CASSSRDTGETQYF. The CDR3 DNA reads TGTGCCAGTAGTAGCCGGGACACGGGGGAGACCCAGTACTTC.

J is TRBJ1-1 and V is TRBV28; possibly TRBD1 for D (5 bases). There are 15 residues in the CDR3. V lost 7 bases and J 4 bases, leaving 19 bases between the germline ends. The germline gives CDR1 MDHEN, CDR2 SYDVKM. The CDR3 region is CASTLIPGWTTEAFF. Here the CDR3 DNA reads TGTGCCAGCACCTTAATCCCAGGGTGGACCACTGAAGCTTTCTTT.

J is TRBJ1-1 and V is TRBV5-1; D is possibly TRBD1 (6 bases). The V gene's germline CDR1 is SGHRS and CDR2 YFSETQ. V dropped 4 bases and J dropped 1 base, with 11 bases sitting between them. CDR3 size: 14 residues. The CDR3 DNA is TGCGCCAGCAGCAAACTACAGGGGAACACTGAAGCTTTCTTT. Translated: CASSKLQGNTEAFF.

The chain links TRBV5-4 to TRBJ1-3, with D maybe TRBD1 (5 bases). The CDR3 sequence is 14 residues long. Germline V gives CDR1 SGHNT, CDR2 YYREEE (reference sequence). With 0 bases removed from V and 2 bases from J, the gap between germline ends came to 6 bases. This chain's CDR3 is CASSLGGAGNTIYF. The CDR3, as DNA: TGTGCCAGCAGCTTGGGGGGGGCTGGAAACACCATATATTTT. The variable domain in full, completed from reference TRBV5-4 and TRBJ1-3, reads ETGVTQSPTHLIKTRGQQVTLRCSSQSGHNTVSWYQQALGQGPQFIFQYYREEENGRGNFPPRFSGLQFPNYSSELNVNALELDDSALYLCASSLGGAGNTIYFGEGSWLTVV.

The CDR3 here is CASSLASYGAGGETQYF. CDR3 in DNA: TGTGCCAGCAGCTTAGCGTCATATGGGGCGGGGGGGGAGACCCAGTACTTC. This sequence joins TRBV7-2 and TRBJ2-5; TRBD2 matches 9 bases. From germline, CDR1 is SGHTA and CDR2 FQGNSA. Trimming at V came to 0 bases and at J to 5 bases, leaving 10 bases not matched to a gene. The CDR3 has 17 residues.

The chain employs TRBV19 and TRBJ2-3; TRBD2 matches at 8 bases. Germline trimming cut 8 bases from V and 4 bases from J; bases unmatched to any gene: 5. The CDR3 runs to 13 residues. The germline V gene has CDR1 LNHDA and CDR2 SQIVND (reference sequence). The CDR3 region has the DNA TGTGCCAGTGGAACGGGGGGGGCAGATACGCAGTATTTT. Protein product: CASGTGGADTQYF.

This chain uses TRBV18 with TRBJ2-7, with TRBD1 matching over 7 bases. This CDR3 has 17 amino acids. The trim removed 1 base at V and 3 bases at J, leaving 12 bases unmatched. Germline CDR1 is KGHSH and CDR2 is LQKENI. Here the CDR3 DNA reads TGTGCCAGCTCACCACTAGTGTGGCAACAGGGGTACTACGAGCAGTACTTC. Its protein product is CASSPLVWQQGYYEQYF. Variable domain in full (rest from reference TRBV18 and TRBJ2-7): NAGVMQNPRHLVRRRGQEARLRCSPMKGHSHVYWYRQLPEEGLKFMVYLQKENIIDESGMPKERFSAEFPKEGPSILRIQQVVRGDSAAYFCASSPLVWQQGYYEQYFGPGTRLTVT.

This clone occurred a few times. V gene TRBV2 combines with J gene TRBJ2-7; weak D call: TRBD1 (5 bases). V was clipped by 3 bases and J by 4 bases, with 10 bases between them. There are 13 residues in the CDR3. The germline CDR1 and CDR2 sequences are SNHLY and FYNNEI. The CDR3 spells CASSEAGKYEQYF. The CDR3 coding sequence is TGTGCCAGCAGTGAGGCAGGGAAGTACGAGCAGTACTTC.

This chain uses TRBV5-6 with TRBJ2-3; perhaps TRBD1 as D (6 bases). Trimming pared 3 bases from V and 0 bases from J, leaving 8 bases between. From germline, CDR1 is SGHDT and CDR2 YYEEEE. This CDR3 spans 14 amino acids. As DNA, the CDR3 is TGTGCCAGCAGCTCAGGGGCAAGCACAGATACGCAGTATTTT. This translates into CASSSGASTDTQYF.

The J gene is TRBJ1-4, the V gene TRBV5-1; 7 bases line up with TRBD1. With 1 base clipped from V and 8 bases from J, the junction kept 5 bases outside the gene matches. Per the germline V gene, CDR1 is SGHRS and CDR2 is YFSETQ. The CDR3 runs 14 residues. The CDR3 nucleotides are TGCGCCAGCAGCTTGAGGACAGGAGGGGAAAAACTGTTTTTT. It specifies CASSLRTGGEKLFF. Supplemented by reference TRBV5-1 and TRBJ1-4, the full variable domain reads KAGVTQTPRYLIKTRGQQVTLSCSPISGHRSVSWYQQTPGQGLQFLFEYFSETQRNKGNFPGRFSGRQFSNSRSEMNVSTLELGDSALYLCASSLRTGGEKLFFGSGTQLSVL.

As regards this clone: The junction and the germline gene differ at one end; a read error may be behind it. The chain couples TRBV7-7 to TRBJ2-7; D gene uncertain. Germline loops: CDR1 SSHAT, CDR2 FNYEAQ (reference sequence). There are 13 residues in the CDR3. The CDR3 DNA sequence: TGTGCTAGCAGCAAAGACGCGGACTACGAGCAGTACTTC. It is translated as CASSKDADYEQYF.

In nucleotides, the CDR3 is TGTGCCAGCAGCTTATGGAGCGGAGCGGGAGCCAAAAACATTCAGTACTTC. Encoded protein: CASSLWSGAGAKNIQYF. The chain couples TRBV11-2 to TRBJ2-4, with D possibly TRBD2 on 6 matching bases. Trimming took 2 bases from V and 0 from J, leaving 14 bases between them. Germline CDR1 is SGHAT and CDR2 is FQNNGV. The CDR3 runs to 17 residues.

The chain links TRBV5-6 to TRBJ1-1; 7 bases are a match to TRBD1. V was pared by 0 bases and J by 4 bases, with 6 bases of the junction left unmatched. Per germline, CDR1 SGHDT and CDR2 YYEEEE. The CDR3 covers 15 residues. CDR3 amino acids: CASSLVAQGGTEAFF. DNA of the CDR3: TGTGCCAGCAGCTTGGTAGCTCAGGGGGGCACTGAAGCTTTCTTT.

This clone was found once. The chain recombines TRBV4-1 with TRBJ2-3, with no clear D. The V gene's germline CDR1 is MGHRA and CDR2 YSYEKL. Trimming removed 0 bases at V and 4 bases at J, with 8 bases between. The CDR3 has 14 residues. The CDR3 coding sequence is TGCGCCAGCAGCCAAGATGCCTACTCAGATACGCAGTATTTT. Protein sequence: CASSQDAYSDTQYF.

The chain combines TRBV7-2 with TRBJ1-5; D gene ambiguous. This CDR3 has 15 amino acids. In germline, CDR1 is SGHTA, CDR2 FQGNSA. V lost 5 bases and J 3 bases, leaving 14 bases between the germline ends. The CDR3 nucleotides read TGTGCCAGCAGCCCCTGGGCGCTAAACAATCAGCCCCAGCATTTT. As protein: CASSPWALNNQPQHF.

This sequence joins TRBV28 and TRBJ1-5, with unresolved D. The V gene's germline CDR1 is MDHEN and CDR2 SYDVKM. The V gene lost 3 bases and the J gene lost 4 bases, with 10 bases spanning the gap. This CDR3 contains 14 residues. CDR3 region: CASSFDQLNQPQHF. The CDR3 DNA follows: TGTGCCAGCAGTTTTGATCAACTAAATCAGCCCCAGCATTTT.

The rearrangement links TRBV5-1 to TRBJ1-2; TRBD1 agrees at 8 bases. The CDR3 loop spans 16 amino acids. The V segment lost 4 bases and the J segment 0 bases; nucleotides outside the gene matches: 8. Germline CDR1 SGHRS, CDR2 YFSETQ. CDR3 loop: CASSPVGQGANYGYTF. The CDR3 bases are TGCGCCAGCAGCCCCGTCGGACAGGGCGCTAACTATGGCTACACCTTC.

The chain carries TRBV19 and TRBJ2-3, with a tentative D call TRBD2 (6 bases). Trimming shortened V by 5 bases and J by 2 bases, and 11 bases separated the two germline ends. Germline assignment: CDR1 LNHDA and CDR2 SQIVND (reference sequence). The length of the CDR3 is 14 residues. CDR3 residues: CASSPGLFTDTQYF. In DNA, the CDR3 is TGTGCCAGTAGTCCAGGACTATTCACAGATACGCAGTATTTT.

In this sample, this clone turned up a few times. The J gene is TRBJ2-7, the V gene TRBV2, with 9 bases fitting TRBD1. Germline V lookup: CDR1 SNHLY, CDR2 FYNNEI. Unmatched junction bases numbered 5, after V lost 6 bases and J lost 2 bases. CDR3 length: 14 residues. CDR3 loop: CASSDRGETYEQYF. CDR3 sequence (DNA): TGTGCCAGCAGCGACAGGGGGGAAACCTACGAGCAGTACTTC.